The 19 T cell receptor beta chains reported below all come from one sample, sequenced in a study of T-cell memory formation after mild COVID-19. MiXCR, run by TCRdb on the 5' RACE reads, gives a single entry per CDR3 protein. Of around 310,000 distinct CDR3 sequences in the sample, around 20% were seen once. The sample taken for sequencing was PBMCs or a T cell subset sorted from them (not recorded which). The receptors were gathered from a man between 18 and 35 years old who had mild COVID-19 (a few samples of this study predate the infection). Cell type and time point are not known.

In its sample, this clonotype was seen many times. The gene calls are TRBV29-1 and TRBJ1-2; D gene ambiguous. V lost 4 bases, J lost 2 bases, and 8 bases lay in between. The CDR3 runs to 12 residues. CDR1 and CDR2 (germline): SQVTM, ANQGSEA. In DNA form, the CDR3 reads TGCAGCGTTGTGATGGGGAACTATGGCTACACCTTC. Its translation is CSVVMGNYGYTF. The full variable domain, with the rest looked up from reference TRBV29-1 and TRBJ1-2, is SAVISQKPSRDICQRGTSLTIQCQVDSQVTMMFWYRQQPGQSLTLIATANQGSEATYESGFVIDKFPISRPNLTFSTLTVSNMSPEDSSIYLCSVVMGNYGYTFGSGTRLTVV.

This clonotype was seen repeatedly, ten times or more. The rearrangement uses TRBV10-2 and TRBJ2-7; 7 positions match TRBD2. CDR3 length: 12 residues. V lost 8 bases to trimming and J lost 3 bases; unmatched junction nucleotides: 4. Germline V gene data show CDR1 as WSHSY and CDR2 as SAAADI. The CDR3 nucleotides read TGCGCCAGCTCGTCTAGCGGCTACGAGCAGTACTTC. Residues: CASSSSGYEQYF.

This clonotype was found a few times. The rearrangement uses TRBV20-1 and TRBJ2-7; D is unresolved. V lost 6 bases and J 7 bases, leaving 16 bases between the germline ends. Germline CDR1 reads DFQATT; CDR2 reads SNEGSKA (reference sequence). The CDR3 runs 12 residues. The CDR3 sequence is CSASNRGKEQYF. Written as DNA, the CDR3 is TGCAGTGCCTCCAACCGCGGTAAAGAGCAGTACTTC.

The J gene is TRBJ2-2, the V gene TRBV11-2; tentatively, D is TRBD1 (5 bases). The CDR3 extends over 16 amino acids. From germline, CDR1 is SGHAT and CDR2 FQNNGV. Trimming stripped 5 bases from V and 0 bases from J, with 13 bases between. The CDR3 region has the DNA TGTGCCAGCAGCCGAGTGGGGCACGCGAACACCGGGGAGCTGTTTTTT. It encodes CASSRVGHANTGELFF.

The rearrangement uses TRBV6-6 and TRBJ2-3, with 7 nucleotides matching TRBD2. J was trimmed by 4 bases and V by 5 bases; bases with no gene match: 3. The CDR3 is 13 amino acids. Germline V gene lookup returns CDR1 MNHNY and CDR2 SVGAGI (reference sequence). This CDR3 is CASSPAGADTQYF. The CDR3 DNA follows: TGTGCCAGCAGTCCCGCGGGGGCAGATACGCAGTATTTT.

The chain uses TRBV9 and TRBJ2-5, with a possible D match to TRBD1 (6 bases). The V gene's germline CDR1 is SGDLS and CDR2 YYNGEE. V lost 4 bases, J lost 5 bases, and 18 bases lay in between. The CDR3 extends over 15 amino acids. The CDR3 region has the DNA TGTGCCAGCAGCATAGGGGCAGGGGCGGGTGAGACCCAGTACTTC. This sequence encodes CASSIGAGAGETQYF.

This clonotype was seen more than once but under ten times. CDR3 amino acids: CASSQIPNYGYTF. For the CDR3, the DNA is TGCGCCAGCAGCCAAATTCCAAACTATGGCTACACCTTC. This chain links TRBV4-1 with TRBJ1-2; D is unresolved. Looked up from germline, CDR1 is MGHRA and CDR2 is YSYEKL. The CDR3 has 13 amino acids. V lost 2 bases and J lost 2, with 6 bases in between.

This clonotype was recorded many times. V is TRBV30 and J is TRBJ2-3; the D gene is possibly TRBD1 (6 bases). Germline-derived CDR1 and CDR2 are GTSNPN and SVGIG (reference sequence). Trimming removed 4 bases at V and 2 bases at J, with 10 bases between. This CDR3 comprises 13 residues. CDR3 nucleotide sequence: TGTGCCTGGAACAGGGATTTCACAGATACGCAGTATTTT. Translated: CAWNRDFTDTQYF.

This sequence joins TRBV9 and TRBJ2-1; TRBD1 or TRBD2 may be the D gene (6 bases each). Germline assignment: CDR1 SGDLS and CDR2 YYNGEE. The CDR3 loop spans 16 amino acids. V lost 4 bases, J lost 5 bases, and 19 bases lay in between. The CDR3, as DNA: TGTGCCAGCAGCCCGAGAGGTCGGGGGCAGGACAATGAGCAGTTCTTC. Translated: CASSPRGRGQDNEQFF.

This clonotype was detected only a few times. V is TRBV12-3 or TRBV12-4 and J is TRBJ2-2; tentatively, D is TRBD1 (6 bases). The V and J ends lost 10 bases and 7 bases respectively, with 16 bases between them. The CDR3 runs 13 residues. The CDR3 sequence is CANEDRFSGELFF. CDR3 bases: TGTGCCAACGAAGACAGGTTTAGCGGGGAGCTGTTTTTT.

V is TRBV10-3 and J is TRBJ2-7; D gene ambiguous. Germline CDR1 ENHRY, CDR2 SYGVKD. The CDR3 is 11 amino acids. V was shortened by 8 bases and J by 3 bases, with 8 bases between the two germline ends. CDR3 sequence (DNA): TGTGCCATCGGAGTTTTCTACGAGCAGTACTTC. Its translation: CAIGVFYEQYF.

This clonotype came up a few times. The chain employs TRBV20-1 and TRBJ2-2, with D possibly called TRBD1 or TRBD2 (5 bases each). Trimming shortened V by 3 bases and J by 0 bases, and 14 bases separated the two germline ends. The CDR3 runs to 16 residues. The germline V gene has CDR1 DFQATT and CDR2 SNEGSKA (reference sequence). CDR3 nucleotides: TGCAGTGCTAGTGGTGGGGGACGTGCGAACACCGGGGAGCTGTTTTTT. Its translation is CSASGGGRANTGELFF.

This clonotype was detected ten times or more. The chain carries TRBV7-9 and TRBJ1-1; D is uncertain. V was shortened by 2 bases and J by 6 bases, with 13 bases between the two germline ends. Germline V lookup: CDR1 SEHNR, CDR2 FQNEAQ (reference sequence). This CDR3 spans 14 amino acids. CDR3 sequence reads: CASSLWTGGAEAFF. The CDR3 nucleotides read TGTGCCAGCAGCTTATGGACGGGTGGGGCTGAAGCTTTCTTT.

This clonotype was counted a few times. The chain is built from TRBV5-1 and TRBJ1-1; D may be TRBD1 (6 bases). The V and J ends lost 0 bases and 6 bases respectively, with 18 bases between them. CDR1 and CDR2 from the germline V gene are SGHRS and YFSETQ. The CDR3 has 16 amino acids. The DNA for the CDR3 is TGCGCCAGCAGCTTGGTTGATGGGGGGCGCAGGGCTGAAGCTTTCTTT. Translated, it gives CASSLVDGGRRAEAFF. Full variable domain (missing parts from reference TRBV5-1 and TRBJ1-1): KAGVTQTPRYLIKTRGQQVTLSCSPISGHRSVSWYQQTPGQGLQFLFEYFSETQRNKGNFPGRFSGRQFSNSRSEMNVSTLELGDSALYLCASSLVDGGRRAEAFFGQGTRLTVV.

V usage is TRBV7-2 and J usage is TRBJ1-5; TRBD1 aligns across 7 bases. V was clipped by 1 base and J by 4 bases; unmatched bases: 4. This CDR3 has 15 amino acids. Germline CDR1 and CDR2: SGHTA and FQGNSA. The CDR3 region is CASSLEQGLNQPQHF. The CDR3 nucleotides are TGTGCCAGCAGCTTAGAACAGGGGTTGAATCAGCCCCAGCATTTT.

This clonotype was found a few times. The chain carries TRBV4-1 and TRBJ2-7; D perhaps matches TRBD1 (5 bases). The length of the CDR3 is 13 residues. The V end was cut by 2 bases, the J end by 3 bases, with 8 bases between. The V gene's germline CDR1 is MGHRA and CDR2 YSYEKL. Here the CDR3 reads CASSQYQGYEQYF. As DNA, the CDR3 is TGCGCCAGCAGCCAATATCAGGGCTACGAGCAGTACTTC.

J is TRBJ2-4 and V is TRBV7-9; 7 bases map to TRBD1. This CDR3 is built from 16 residues. After removal of 5 bases from V and 9 bases from J, the junction contained 16 bases not matched to a gene. CDR1 is SEHNR and CDR2 is FQNEAQ in the germline V gene (reference sequence). CDR3 region: CASSHFIQGYGAIQYF. Here the CDR3 DNA reads TGTGCCAGCAGCCACTTCATACAGGGGTACGGAGCCATTCAGTACTTC.

The V call is TRBV7-9, the J call TRBJ1-1, with TRBD1 matching over 10 bases. J lost 8 bases, V lost 5 bases, and 5 bases had no gene match. Germline values: CDR1 SEHNR, CDR2 FQNEAQ (reference sequence). This CDR3 comprises 13 residues. The chain's CDR3 is CASSRRDRGEAFF. CDR3 nucleotides: TGTGCCAGCAGCCGTCGGGACAGGGGAGAAGCTTTCTTT.

The rearrangement links TRBV3-1 to TRBJ1-2; D may be TRBD1 (5 bases). Germline V gene sequence: CDR1 LGHDT, CDR2 YNNKEL (reference sequence). V lost 4 bases and J 7 bases, leaving 10 bases between the germline ends. This CDR3 has 12 residues. The CDR3 DNA reads TGTGCCAGCAGCCTATCGAGGGGTGGCTACACCTTC. Translating it yields CASSLSRGGYTF.